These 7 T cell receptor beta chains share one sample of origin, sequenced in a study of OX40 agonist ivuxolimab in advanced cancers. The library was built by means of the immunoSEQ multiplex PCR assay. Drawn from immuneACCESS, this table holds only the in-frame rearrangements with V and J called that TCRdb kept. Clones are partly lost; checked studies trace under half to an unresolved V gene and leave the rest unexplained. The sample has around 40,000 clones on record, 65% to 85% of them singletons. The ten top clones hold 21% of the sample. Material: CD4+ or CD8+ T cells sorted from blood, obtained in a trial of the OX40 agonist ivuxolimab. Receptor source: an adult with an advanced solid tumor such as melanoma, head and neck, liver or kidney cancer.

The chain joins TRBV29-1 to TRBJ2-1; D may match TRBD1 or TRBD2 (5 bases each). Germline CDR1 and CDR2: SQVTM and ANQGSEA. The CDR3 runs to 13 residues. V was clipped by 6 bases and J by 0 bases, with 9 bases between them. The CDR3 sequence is CSVTGASYNEQFF. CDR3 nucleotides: TGCAGCGTGACCGGGGCCTCCTACAATGAGCAGTTCTTC.

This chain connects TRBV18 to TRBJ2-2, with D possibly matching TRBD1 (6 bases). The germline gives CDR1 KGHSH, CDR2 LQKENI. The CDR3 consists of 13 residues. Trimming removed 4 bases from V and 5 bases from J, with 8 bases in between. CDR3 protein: CASSLGQTGELFF. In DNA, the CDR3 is TGTGCCAGCTCACTCGGACAGACCGGGGAGCTGTTTTTT.

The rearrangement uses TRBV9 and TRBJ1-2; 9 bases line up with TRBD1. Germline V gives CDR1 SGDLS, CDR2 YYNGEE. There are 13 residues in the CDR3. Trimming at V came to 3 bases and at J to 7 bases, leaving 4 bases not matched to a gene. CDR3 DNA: TGTGCCAGCAGCGGCCTGACAGGGGGTGGCTACACCTTC. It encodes CASSGLTGGGYTF.

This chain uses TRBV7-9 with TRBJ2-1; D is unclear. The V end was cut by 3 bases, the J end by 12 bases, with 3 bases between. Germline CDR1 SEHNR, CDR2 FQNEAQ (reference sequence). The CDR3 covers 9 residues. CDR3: CASSLGQFF. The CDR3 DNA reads TGTGCCAGCAGCTTGGGGCAGTTCTTC.

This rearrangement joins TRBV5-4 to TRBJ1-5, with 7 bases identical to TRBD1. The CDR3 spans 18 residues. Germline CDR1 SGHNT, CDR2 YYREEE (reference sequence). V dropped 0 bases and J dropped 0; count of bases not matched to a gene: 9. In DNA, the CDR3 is TGTGCCAGCAGCTTGGTTGTCCCCGGGACAGTTAGCAATCAGCCCCAGCATTTT. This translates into CASSLVVPGTVSNQPQHF. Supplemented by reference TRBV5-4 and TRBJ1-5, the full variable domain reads ETGVTQSPTHLIKTRGQQVTLRCSSQSGHNTVSWYQQALGQGPQFIFQYYREEENGRGNFPPRFSGLQFPNYSSELNVNALELDDSALYLCASSLVVPGTVSNQPQHFGDGTRLSIL.

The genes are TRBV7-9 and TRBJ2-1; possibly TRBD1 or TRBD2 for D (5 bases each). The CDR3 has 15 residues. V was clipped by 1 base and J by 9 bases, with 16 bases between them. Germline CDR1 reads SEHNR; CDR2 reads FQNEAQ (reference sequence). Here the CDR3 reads CASSLDGGRGGEQFF. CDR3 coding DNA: TGTGCCAGCAGCTTAGATGGGGGTCGAGGTGGTGAGCAGTTCTTC.

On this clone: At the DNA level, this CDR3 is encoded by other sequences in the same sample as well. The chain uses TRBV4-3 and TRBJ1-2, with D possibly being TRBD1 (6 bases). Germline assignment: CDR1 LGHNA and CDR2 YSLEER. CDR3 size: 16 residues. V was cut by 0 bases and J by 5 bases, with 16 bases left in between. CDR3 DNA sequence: TGCGCCAGCAGCCAAGATTCGGTGGGGCAGGGGTATGGCTACACCTTC. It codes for CASSQDSVGQGYGYTF.